This entry lists 25 T cell receptor beta chains sequenced from one sample in a study of response to subunit inactivated influenza vaccine. TCRdb reprocessed the RT-PCR reads with MiXCR, giving one entry per CDR3 protein. Counted here are about 300,000 distinct CDR3 sequences, roughly 22% occurring once; the ten biggest clones make up 10% to 13%. This material consisted of PBMCs from blood, taken less than 22 months after vaccination. These TCRs come from a man between 45 and 75 years old who received an inactivated influenza vaccine.

This clonotype appeared a few times. CDR3 sequence: CASSPTGGLGAFF. As DNA, the CDR3 is TGTGCCAGCAGCCCGACAGGGGGACTGGGGGCTTTCTTT. This sequence joins TRBV5-4 and TRBJ1-1; 9 bases match TRBD1. J lost 11 bases, V lost 4 bases, and 9 bases had no gene match. The CDR3 covers 13 residues. Germline CDR1 reads SGHNT; CDR2 reads YYREEE (reference sequence).

This clonotype came up a few times. This chain connects TRBV7-2 to TRBJ1-2, with 9 bases lining up with TRBD1. Germline trimming cut 4 bases from V and 6 bases from J; bases unmatched to any gene: 3. Germline values: CDR1 SGHTA, CDR2 FQGNSA. The CDR3 sequence is 13 residues long. CDR3 DNA: TGTGCCAGCAGCTCGACAGGGGGAGATGGCTACACCTTC. Translating gives CASSSTGGDGYTF.

This clonotype has at least ten counts. The chain uses TRBV20-1 and TRBJ1-1; 9 bases are shared with TRBD1. Germline V gene data show CDR1 as DFQATT and CDR2 as SNEGSKA (reference sequence). The V segment lost 4 bases and the J segment 6 bases; nucleotides outside the gene matches: 12. The CDR3 has 15 amino acids. DNA for the CDR3: TGCAGTGCTAAAAACGCCGGGACAGGGATCGCTGAAGCTTTCTTT. This codes for CSAKNAGTGIAEAFF.

In this sample, this clonotype turned up a few times. The V gene is TRBV5-1, the J gene TRBJ2-2; 14 bases map to TRBD2. The germline V gene encodes CDR1 SGHRS and CDR2 YFSETQ. CDR3 size: 17 residues. The ends lost 6 bases at V and 4 bases at J; junction bases unmatched: 8. The CDR3 coding sequence is TGCGCCAGCACCCGACTAGCGGGGGGGCAAGCCACCGGGGAGCTGTTTTTT. It is translated as CASTRLAGGQATGELFF.

This clonotype was seen only a few times. The J gene is TRBJ2-3, the V gene TRBV21-1. TRBV21-1 is a documented pseudogene. This CDR3 comprises 15 residues. The CDR3: CASSKVGLDTDTQYF. The CDR3 DNA reads TGTGCCAGCAGCAAAGTGGGTCTTGACACAGATACGCAGTATTTT.

The rearrangement uses TRBV7-8 and TRBJ2-5; 7 nucleotides match TRBD1. CDR3 size: 12 residues. The trim removed 5 bases at V and 7 bases at J, leaving 4 bases unmatched. Germline CDR1 reads SGHVS; CDR2 reads FQNEAQ. CDR3 sequence: CASSPPGGTQYF. DNA for the CDR3: TGTGCCAGCAGCCCCCCAGGGGGGACCCAGTACTTC.

This clonotype was detected ten times or more. This rearrangement joins TRBV28 to TRBJ2-1; 7 bases agree with TRBD1. This CDR3 has 16 residues. From germline, CDR1 is MDHEN and CDR2 SYDVKM. The ends lost 4 bases at V and 6 bases at J; junction bases unmatched: 12. CDR3 coding DNA: TGTGCCAGCAGTTCGAAGTGGGGACAGTTGAGCAATGAGCAGTTCTTC. Its translation: CASSSKWGQLSNEQFF.

This clonotype was counted between two and nine times. The CDR3 DNA reads as TGTGCCAGCAGTAGCTCCCGGCAGGGGACAACCTATGGCTACACCTTC. Protein: CASSSSRQGTTYGYTF. The V gene is TRBV6-1, the J gene TRBJ1-2, with a tentative D call TRBD1 (6 bases). V was trimmed by 5 bases and J by 4 bases, leaving 20 bases between them. The CDR3 is 16 amino acids. From germline, CDR1 is MNHNS and CDR2 SASEGT.

The gene calls are TRBV12-3 or TRBV12-4 and TRBJ2-5; 11 bases fit TRBD1. After removal of 7 bases from V and 8 bases from J, the junction contained 9 bases not matched to a gene. CDR3 length equals 14 residues. The CDR3 coding sequence is TGTGCCAGCACGCGGACAGGGGGCTTGGAAACCCAGTACTTC. It translates to CASTRTGGLETQYF.

The table lists this clonotype with a few counts. The chain couples TRBV10-3 to TRBJ2-4, with a weak D call TRBD2 (5 bases). With 2 bases removed from V and 0 bases from J, the gap between germline ends came to 14 bases. This CDR3 contains 17 residues. In germline, CDR1 is ENHRY, CDR2 SYGVKD. This CDR3 reads CAISETASSSAKNIQYF. The CDR3 nucleotides are TGTGCCATCAGTGAGACTGCTAGCTCCTCAGCCAAAAACATTCAGTACTTC.

This chain joins TRBV20-1 and TRBJ1-1; 10 bases match TRBD1. This CDR3 has 14 residues. With 1 base clipped from V and 6 bases from J, the junction kept 5 bases outside the gene matches. Germline V gives CDR1 DFQATT, CDR2 SNEGSKA (reference sequence). As DNA, the CDR3 is TGCAGTGCTAGAGCCGGGACAGGGGTCCCTGAAGCTTTCTTT. Translating it yields CSARAGTGVPEAFF.

The J gene is TRBJ2-7, the V gene TRBV11-2, with D possibly TRBD2 on 6 matching bases. V lost 0 bases to trimming and J lost 0 bases, with 12 bases between them. The CDR3 length is 16 residues. Germline CDR1 is SGHAT and CDR2 is FQNNGV. CDR3 in amino acids: CASSLEGGPDSYEQYF. The CDR3, as DNA: TGTGCCAGCAGCTTAGAGGGGGGTCCAGACTCCTACGAGCAGTACTTC.

This clonotype was counted only a few times. The chain is built from TRBV6-6 and TRBJ1-1, with unresolved D. Trimming removed 6 bases at V and 9 bases at J, with 11 bases between. Looked up from germline, CDR1 is MNHNY and CDR2 is SVGAGI (reference sequence). The CDR3 sequence is 11 residues long. The CDR3 DNA follows: TGTGCCAGCAGCGCAACCTCAAAAGCTTTCTTT. Amino acids: CASSATSKAFF.

The chain employs TRBV29-1 and TRBJ2-3; TRBD1 or TRBD2 may be the D gene (5 bases each). This CDR3 spans 15 amino acids. Per the germline V gene, CDR1 is SQVTM and CDR2 is ANQGSEA. V was trimmed by 6 bases and J by 2 bases, leaving 18 bases between them. CDR3 sequence reads: CSVRTGTHYTDTQYF. CDR3 coding DNA: TGCAGCGTGAGGACCGGGACGCACTACACAGATACGCAGTATTTT.

Many counts were recorded for this clonotype. The rearrangement links TRBV5-5 to TRBJ1-1; TRBD1 might be the D (5 bases). Trimming shortened V by 3 bases and J by 1 base, and 13 bases separated the two germline ends. From germline, CDR1 is SGHKS and CDR2 YYEKEE (reference sequence). This CDR3 region has 15 residues. DNA of the CDR3: TGTGCCAGCAGCTCGCGGGCGGGACCGAACACTGAAGCTTTCTTT. Encoded protein: CASSSRAGPNTEAFF.

In this sample, this clonotype turned up a few times. The chain is built from TRBV5-1 and TRBJ1-1; 8 bases are a match to TRBD1. CDR1 and CDR2 (germline): SGHRS, YFSETQ. This CDR3 spans 14 amino acids. V lost 4 bases and J lost 0; bases outside the gene matches: 2. The CDR3, as DNA: TGCGCCAGCAGCGCAGGGGGCGTGAACACTGAAGCTTTCTTT. It codes for CASSAGGVNTEAFF.

Ten or more counts support this clonotype. V and J are TRBV7-2 and TRBJ2-5; D uncertain. The CDR3 totals 12 residues. Germline V gives CDR1 SGHTA, CDR2 FQGNSA. The V gene lost 4 bases and the J gene lost 7 bases, with 10 bases spanning the gap. For the CDR3, the DNA is TGTGCCAGCAGCTCCTCGAAGGGGACCCAGTACTTC. Translating it yields CASSSSKGTQYF.

This clonotype has more than one count but fewer than ten. This chain connects TRBV15 to TRBJ2-3; weak D call: TRBD2 (6 bases). Trimming removed 0 bases at V and 0 bases at J, with 13 bases between. Germline V gene sequence: CDR1 LNHNV, CDR2 YYDKDF (reference sequence). This CDR3 contains 17 residues. The CDR3 DNA sequence: TGTGCCACCAGCAGAGATCTGTGGACTACGAGCACAGATACGCAGTATTTT. Its protein is CATSRDLWTTSTDTQYF. The full variable domain, with the rest looked up from reference TRBV15 and TRBJ2-3, is DAMVIQNPRYQVTQFGKPVTLSCSQTLNHNVMYWYQQKSSQAPKLLFHYYDKDFNNEADTPDNFQSRRPNTSFCFLDIRSPGLGDTAMYLCATSRDLWTTSTDTQYFGPGTRLTVL.

This sequence joins TRBV6-1 and TRBJ2-3; D gene unclear. The CDR3 contains 13 residues. V gave up 7 bases and J gave up 1 base, with 9 bases separating them. Germline lookup yields CDR1 MNHNS and CDR2 SASEGT. CDR3 sequence: CASMKDGTDTQYF. Written as DNA, the CDR3 is TGTGCCAGCATGAAAGACGGCACAGATACGCAGTATTTT.

V usage is TRBV3-1 and J usage is TRBJ2-2; D is unclear. CDR1 LGHDT and CDR2 YNNKEL come from the germline V gene (reference sequence). Trimming took 9 bases from V and 4 from J, leaving 12 bases between them. CDR3 length: 13 residues. CDR3 DNA sequence: TGTGCCAGTCTATGGACGGTCACCGGGGAGCTGTTTTTT. Amino acid sequence: CASLWTVTGELFF. Full variable domain (remainder filled in from reference TRBV3-1 and TRBJ2-2): DTAVSQTPKYLVTQMGNDKSIKCEQNLGHDTMYWYKQDSKKFLKIMFSYNNKELIINETVPNRFSPKSPDKAHLNLHINSLELGDSAVYFCASLWTVTGELFFGEGSRLTVL.

The chain's CDR3 is CASSQDRAGQETQYF. The CDR3 coding sequence is TGCGCCAGCAGCCAAGATCGGGCAGGACAAGAGACCCAGTACTTC. This rearrangement joins TRBV4-1 to TRBJ2-5, with D unclear. Germline CDR1 and CDR2: MGHRA and YSYEKL. Trimming left V 0 bases short and J 2 bases short, with 10 bases between. The CDR3 runs 15 residues.

This clonotype was seen ten or more times. J is TRBJ1-2 and V is TRBV15; D may be TRBD1 (5 bases). Germline CDR1 LNHNV, CDR2 YYDKDF (reference sequence). This CDR3 is built from 15 residues. V lost 0 bases to trimming and J lost 4 bases, with 12 bases between them. CDR3 in amino acids: CATSRDRGSFYGYTF. The CDR3 DNA is TGTGCCACCAGCAGAGATCGGGGCAGCTTCTATGGCTACACCTTC.

This clonotype was detected many times. The CDR3, as DNA: TGCGCCAGCAGCGCGACAGGGAACGGAAACACCATATATTTT. It yields the protein CASSATGNGNTIYF. V gene TRBV5-1 combines with J gene TRBJ1-3; 7 bases fit TRBD1. The CDR3 extends over 14 amino acids. The V and J ends lost 4 bases and 4 bases, in that order; junction bases with no gene match: 5. The V gene's germline CDR1 is SGHRS and CDR2 YFSETQ.

This clonotype appeared a few times. The chain has TRBV24-1 and TRBJ1-1, with no clear D. Trimming left V 9 bases short and J 2 bases short, with 6 bases between. Germline values: CDR1 KGHDR, CDR2 SFDVKD. The CDR3 has 11 amino acids. In DNA, the CDR3 is TGTGCCACCCAGAAAAACACTGAAGCTTTCTTT. The encoded protein is CATQKNTEAFF.

The rearrangement links TRBV12-3 or TRBV12-4 to TRBJ2-7; D unresolved. The CDR3 is 12 residues long. V was shortened by 6 bases and J by 2 bases, with 8 bases between the two germline ends. The CDR3 nucleotides read TGTGCCAGCAGCCCCGGACCCTACGAGCAGTACTTC. This gives the protein CASSPGPYEQYF.